This T cell receptor beta chain was found in a study of identical twins. This clonotype was recorded many times. Template switching added a universal primer site; cDNA carried unique molecular identifiers. A single record per CDR3 protein comes from TCRdb applying MiXCR to the 5' RACE reads. This table holds about 890,000 distinct CDR3 sequences, around 12% found once. These data are also associated with another study on yellow fever vaccine responses in identical twins. That report adds: Reportedly, the T cell response mounted by twins to vaccine seemed partly convergent, partly personalized.

This receptor was taken from a woman aged 18-30 years in good health. The sequencing sample was made of PBMCs.

CDR3 region: CASSSGHLLNTGELFF. DNA of the CDR3: TGCGCCAGCAGCTCGGGACACCTTTTGAACACCGGGGAGCTGTTTTTT. The chain couples TRBV5-1 to TRBJ2-2, with D maybe TRBD1 (6 bases). Trimming removed 3 bases at V and 1 base at J, with 13 bases between. CDR1 and CDR2 from the germline V gene are SGHRS and YFSETQ. The CDR3 is made up of 16 amino acids.